Below, one TCR beta chain is given with its context. The source of the sample is a study of neoadjuvant nivolumab and ipilimumab in lung cancer. From germline, CDR1 is LNHDA and CDR2 SQIVND (reference sequence). Trimming removed 7 bases at V and 4 bases at J, with 14 bases between. The CDR3 is made up of 14 amino acids. Sequencing used immunoSEQ multiplex PCR; TCRdb keeps in-frame clones, though not all of them. The table has 26,000 or so clones, approximately 83% seen once. This chain uses TRBV19 with TRBJ2-1; D is uncertain. The starting material was tumor tissue, obtained after neoadjuvant nivolumab, alone or with ipilimumab, at or shortly before surgery. The receptor's source is an adult with non-small cell lung cancer. DNA for the CDR3: TGTGCCAGTATTGCACTCCATTCTTACAATGAGCAGTTCTTC. This gives the protein CASIALHSYNEQFF.